Presented here are 8 T cell receptor beta chains from one specimen sequenced in a study of T cells expressing NK-cell markers. TCRdb reprocessed the 5' RACE reads, keeping one entry per CDR3 protein, no DNA. The sample has over 350,000 distinct CDR3 sequences. Sequencing input: blood T cells: a sorted CD56 or NKG2C T cell subset, CD4+ or CD8+ T cells, or bulk PBMC T cells (not recorded which). The source of these receptors is a woman between 50 and 59 years old in good health.

The chain is built from TRBV7-8 and TRBJ1-6; absent DNA, TCRdb's TRBD1 call cannot be checked. This CDR3 contains 14 residues. Germline V lookup: CDR1 SGHVS, CDR2 FQNEAQ. CDR3 sequence: CASGTGSFGSPLHF.

V is TRBV6-5 and J is TRBJ2-1; the TCRdb call, TRBD2, lacks DNA for checking. Germline values: CDR1 MNHEY, CDR2 SVGAGI. The CDR3 spans 16 residues. The CDR3 reads CASSKILAGVSDEQFF.

V gene TRBV6-5 combines with J gene TRBJ2-7; the D call from TCRdb, TRBD1, cannot be confirmed without DNA. The CDR3 length is 14 residues. Germline CDR1 MNHEY, CDR2 SVGAGI. The CDR3 reads CASSATSRASEQYF.

The chain has TRBV7-2 and TRBJ2-1. CDR3 length: 16 amino acids. Germline V lookup: CDR1 SGHTA, CDR2 FQGNSA. This chain's CDR3 is CASIIGRLSSYNEQFF.

The CDR3 protein is CSARGGLAVSNEQFF. The chain combines TRBV20-1 with TRBJ2-1. CDR1 and CDR2 from the germline V gene are DFQATT and SNEGSKA (reference sequence). The CDR3 is 15 residues long.

The chain joins TRBV5-1 to TRBJ2-2; TCRdb picks TRBD2, but there is no DNA to check that call. Germline V gene sequence: CDR1 SGHRS, CDR2 YFSETQ. The CDR3 extends over 17 amino acids. The CDR3 spells CASRSGLAVERTGELFF.

The chain couples TRBV28 to TRBJ1-1; TCRdb's D call, TRBD1, is unchecked because there is no DNA. The CDR3 length is 14 residues. CDR1 and CDR2 from the germline V gene are MDHEN and SYDVKM. CDR3 amino acids: CASSLQGEGTEAFF.

This chain links TRBV5-1 with TRBJ2-7; TCRdb names TRBD1, which stays unverified in the absence of DNA. This CDR3 contains 17 residues. Germline CDR1 SGHRS, CDR2 YFSETQ. The CDR3 here is CASSLRPRESQVYEQYF.